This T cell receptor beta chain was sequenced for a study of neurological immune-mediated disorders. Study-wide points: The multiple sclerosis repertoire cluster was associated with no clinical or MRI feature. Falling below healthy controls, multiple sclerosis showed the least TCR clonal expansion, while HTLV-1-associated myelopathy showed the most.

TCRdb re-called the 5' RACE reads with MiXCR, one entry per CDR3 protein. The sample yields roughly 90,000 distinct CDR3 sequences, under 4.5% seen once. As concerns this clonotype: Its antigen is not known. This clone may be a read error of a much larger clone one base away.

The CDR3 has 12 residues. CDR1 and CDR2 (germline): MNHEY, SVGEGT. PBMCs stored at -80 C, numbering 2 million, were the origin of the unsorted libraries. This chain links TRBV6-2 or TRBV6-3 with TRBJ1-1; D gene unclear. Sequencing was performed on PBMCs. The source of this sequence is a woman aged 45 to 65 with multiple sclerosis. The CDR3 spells CDSSYGYTEAFF. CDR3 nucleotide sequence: TGTGACAGCAGTTACGGGTACACTGAAGCTTTCTTT.